The rows below give T cell receptor beta chains drawn from one sample of a study of OX40 agonist ivuxolimab in advanced cancers. The method was immunoSEQ multiplex PCR; TCRdb's version includes in-frame clones alone and lacks a portion of them. The sample lists about 150,000 clones, roughly nine tenths seen once, with 0.85% to 1.4% in the top ten. The source material was CD4+ or CD8+ T cells sorted from blood, sampled in a trial of the OX40 agonist ivuxolimab. The source of these receptors is an adult with an advanced solid tumor such as melanoma, head and neck, liver or kidney cancer. Each CDR3 is given with its conserved first and last residue. Each record gives: V gene, CDR3 protein.

V: TRBV7-3; CDR3: CASSLAGRGDSPLHF
V: TRBV6-6; CDR3: CASSLDSTSREWFF
V: TRBV18; CDR3: CASSLQTRVQYF
V: TRBV11-3; CDR3: CASSPGTINSYNEQFF
V: TRBV9; CDR3: CASGLWNTIYF
V: TRBV7-3; CDR3: CASSLTSSQETQYF
V: TRBV28; CDR3: CASSLTGGPLGEQFF
V: TRBV28; CDR3: CASSFRPYEQYF
V: TRBV4-3; CDR3: CASSPTHSLANTGELFF
V: TRBV18; CDR3: CASSPKAQENYGYTF
V: TRBV2; CDR3: CASSSAGQGRGYGYTF
V: TRBV11-2; CDR3: CASSLENTEAFF
V: TRBV6-5; CDR3: CASSSRFSSYNEQFF
V: TRBV7-2; CDR3: CASSPGQGNTEAFF
V: TRBV5-4; CDR3: CASSLALAKYNEQFF
V: TRBV6-5; CDR3: CASSQTQGEGNTIYF
V: TRBV5-1; CDR3: CASSLEGLAKSYNEQFF
V: TRBV18; CDR3: CASSPQDRNSEQFF
V: TRBV14; CDR3: CASSAGGQGNTEAFF
V: TRBV7-2; CDR3: CASSATSGGYNEQFF
V: TRBV7-3; CDR3: CASSLRGETQYF
V: TRBV11-3; CDR3: CASSILRTGGVRLQETQYF
V: TRBV29-1; CDR3: CSVGGLGGYHEQYF
V: TRBV9; CDR3: CASSVALAGKRSYEQYF
V: TRBV11-3; CDR3: CASSLDGEREGLLNTQYF
V: TRBV11-3; CDR3: CASSYRQGLSSYEQYF
V: TRBV19; CDR3: CASSIIDSSGNTIYF
V: TRBV7-2; CDR3: CASSLALSSPYNEQFF
V: TRBV6-5; CDR3: CASSYVRQSYEQYF
V: TRBV7-3; CDR3: CASSPNAMTGTLSGNTIYF
V: TRBV7-3; CDR3: CASSSARGGVYSDGTEAFF
V: TRBV19; CDR3: CASSMVLAGGRETQYF
V: TRBV11-1; CDR3: CASSLGRLAGAGETQYF
V: TRBV10-3; CDR3: CAISNRDSDYSNQPQHF
V: TRBV5-6; CDR3: CASSFRAGQETQYF
V: TRBV27; CDR3: CASSFKGIGNQPQHF
V: TRBV7-2; CDR3: CASSPGSVATYEQYF
V: TRBV18; CDR3: CASSPGTGAEAFF
V: TRBV6-5; CDR3: CASSGNSNQPQHF
V: TRBV9; CDR3: CASSVSSDTANQPQHF
V: TRBV27; CDR3: CASRNPPGLAGGTAYNEQFF
V: TRBV2; CDR3: CASNADRGHTGELFF